This entry concerns a single T cell receptor beta chain. Its antigen is still unknown. The data are from a study of cytomegalovirus exposure and HLA in healthy donors. Study in general: Early on, a data release was issued that held 80 million or so unique TCRs from HLA-typed donors. Study results and limitations: Researchers left out some V segments, among them TRBV6-2 and TRBV6-3, as indistinguishable. Later, an analysis showed that TCR beta chains associated with HLA were more clonally expanded than others that were equally common. Researchers reported in a later analysis that a missense DCLRE1C variant was tied to TCR beta V- and J-gene trimming.

Germline CDR1 is SGHRS and CDR2 is YFSETQ. There are 16 residues in the CDR3. Trimming removed 4 bases from V and 2 bases from J; junction bases left unmatched: 10. 60 Vbeta and 13 Jbeta primers were used in PCR. The protocol was immunoSEQ multiplex PCR, while the TCRdb copy is restricted to in-frame clones and leaves out a portion. Of around 130,000 clones in the sample, more than 8% were seen once. Sequenced: PBMCs. V gene TRBV5-1 combines with J gene TRBJ2-7; 9 bases align to TRBD2. The origin of this receptor is a man aged 35 to 55 in good health and CMV-seronegative. CDR3 region: CASSPGGLAGTYEQYF. The CDR3 DNA reads as TGCGCCAGCAGCCCTGGAGGCCTAGCGGGGACCTACGAGCAGTACTTC.